In this sample, the clone carrying this T cell receptor beta chain turned up a few times. This specimen comes from a study of blood T cell repertoires in COVID-19. Study at large: Donors in Cohort 3 who had recovered were those with two negative PCRs, healthcare professional clearance, or resolution of their symptoms. Nucleic acid was either cDNA or gDNA, and it came from T cells, B-cell-depleted T cells, or PBMCs.

Source study methods: Reference gene primer amplification in the assay estimated nucleated cell counts. Assay used: immunoSEQ multiplex PCR; TCRdb lists only in-frame clones, some missing. The V and J calls and clone size are taken from that table; D and trimming were inferred from the DNA. This table holds a few hundred thousand clones, more than 70% found once. The study assigned cohorts using participant-reported clinical history. CDR1 is MNHEY and CDR2 is SVGAGI in the germline V gene. With V trimmed by 6 bases and J by 7 bases, 9 bases remained unmatched. CDR3 size: 15 residues. The specimen was PBMCs or T cells enriched from blood (not recorded which). The chain links TRBV6-5 to TRBJ1-4, with 9 positions matching TRBD1. The clonotype comes from a man aged 40-49 years in a cohort exposed to, infected with or recovered from COVID-19 (not recorded which). The CDR3 sequence is CASRFRDREFEKLFF. CDR3 nucleotides: TGTGCCAGCAGATTCCGGGACAGGGAGTTTGAAAAACTGTTTTTT.